Below, 26 T cell receptor beta chains from the same sample are listed, as sequenced in a study of blood T cells in healthy people across ages. A second PCR, run for about 7 to 11 cycles, used a sample-barcoded 5' primer plus a J-beta primer mix. TCRdb passed the 5' RACE reads through MiXCR, listing each CDR3 protein once. In the table there are about 770,000 distinct CDR3 sequences, about 42% of which are singletons. The sequencing sample was made of blood. The receptors originated from a man aged 55 to 69 in good health.

Worth noting for this clonotype: A read error is possible here, since a much larger clone lies one base away. The gene calls are TRBV6-5 and TRBJ2-1; 8 bases fit TRBD2. The J call may be in error: the DNA end matches TRBJ2-7 better. Germline CDR1 MNHEY, CDR2 SVGAGI. CDR3 length equals 15 residues. The CDR3 nucleotides read TGTGCCAGCACCCAGCGGGGGACAAACTACAATGAGCAGTACTTC. This sequence encodes CASTQRGTNYNEQYF.

The rearrangement uses TRBV25-1 and TRBJ2-4; 12 bases agree with TRBD2. Germline V gives CDR1 MGHDK, CDR2 SYGVNS. Losses at the gene ends were 5 bases for V and 2 bases for J; bases not matched to a gene: 7. The CDR3 is 17 amino acids. The CDR3 nucleotides read TGTGCCAGCAGTACCCGGACTAGCGGGGATCCCAAAAACATTCAGTACTTC. It codes for CASSTRTSGDPKNIQYF.

There are a few counts of this clonotype. The J gene is TRBJ2-5, the V gene TRBV6-2 or TRBV6-3; the match to TRBD1 covers 7 bases. The CDR3 covers 15 residues. With 8 bases clipped from V and 2 bases from J, the junction kept 11 bases outside the gene matches. The germline gives CDR1 MNHEY, CDR2 SVGEGT. As DNA, the CDR3 is TGTGCCAGCGCTCGGGGACAGTATATTCAAGAGACCCAGTACTTC. Protein: CASARGQYIQETQYF.

The chain employs TRBV12-3 or TRBV12-4 and TRBJ2-3; TRBD2 agrees at 12 bases. The CDR3 is made up of 16 amino acids. V was pared by 6 bases and J by 1 base, with 5 bases of the junction left unmatched. The CDR3 loop reads CASRRPSGGGTDTQYF. The CDR3 nucleotides read TGTGCCAGCAGGCGACCTAGCGGGGGGGGCACAGATACGCAGTATTTT.

The J gene is TRBJ2-5, the V gene TRBV10-3; 8 bases line up with TRBD2. Per germline, CDR1 ENHRY and CDR2 SYGVKD. The CDR3 is made up of 15 amino acids. V gave up 0 bases and J gave up 2 bases; unmatched junction bases: 2. CDR3 loop: CAISESAGGQETQYF. DNA for the CDR3: TGTGCCATCAGTGAGTCGGCGGGGGGTCAAGAGACCCAGTACTTC.

In regard to this clonotype: A much larger clone lies one base from this, so it may be a read error. The chain carries TRBV3-1 and TRBJ2-5, with D possibly matching TRBD2 (5 bases). The germline gives CDR1 LGHDT, CDR2 YNNKEL (reference sequence). The CDR3 has 13 residues. This CDR3 is CTSSRNRGETQYF. CDR3 DNA: TGTACCAGCAGCCGGAATCGCGGGGAGACCCAGTACTTC.

The chain carries TRBV4-3 and TRBJ1-2; TRBD1 aligns across 10 bases. Trimming at V came to 4 bases and at J to 8 bases, leaving 13 bases not matched to a gene. Germline V gene lookup returns CDR1 LGHNA and CDR2 YSLEER. The CDR3 extends over 16 amino acids. The CDR3 nucleotides read TGCGCCAGCAGCCTCCACAGCGCCGGGACAGGGGAAGGCTACACCTTC. Translation gives CASSLHSAGTGEGYTF.

The chain employs TRBV20-1 and TRBJ2-3; D is perhaps TRBD1 or TRBD2 (5 bases each). Germline V gene data show CDR1 as DFQATT and CDR2 as SNEGSKA (reference sequence). V gave up 4 bases and J gave up 0 bases, with 14 bases separating them. The CDR3 sequence is 15 residues long. The CDR3 DNA reads TGCAGTGCTACGATCCGGGGACCTAGCACAGATACGCAGTATTTT. This sequence encodes CSATIRGPSTDTQYF.

The chain employs TRBV7-9 and TRBJ2-5, with 8 bases that match TRBD2. J was trimmed by 3 bases and V by 5 bases; bases with no gene match: 11. Germline V CDR1 and CDR2: SEHNR, FQNEAQ (reference sequence). The CDR3 length is 16 residues. The CDR3 DNA reads as TGTGCCAGCAGCCTTGGGGCGGGGGGAGAGGAAGAGACCCAGTACTTC. Translation: CASSLGAGGEEETQYF.

The chain carries TRBV7-9 and TRBJ1-2, with 7 bases matching TRBD1. The CDR3 covers 17 residues. CDR1 and CDR2 from the germline V gene are SEHNR and FQNEAQ (reference sequence). V trimming: 1 base; J trimming: 7 bases; junction bases outside the gene matches: 15. The DNA of the CDR3 is TGTGCCAGCAGCTTAGGCGGGACAGAGGGGAAGATAGGTGGCTACACCTTC. Its translation is CASSLGGTEGKIGGYTF. Using reference TRBV7-9 and TRBJ1-2 for the parts outside the CDR3, the full variable domain is DTGVSQNPRHKITKRGQNVTFRCDPISEHNRLYWYRQTLGQGPEFLTYFQNEAQLEKSRLLSDRFSAERPKGSFSTLEIQRTEQGDSAMYLCASSLGGTEGKIGGYTFGSGTRLTVV.

The chain carries TRBV28 and TRBJ2-5, with D possibly TRBD1 on 7 matching bases. The CDR3 extends over 17 amino acids. Per germline, CDR1 MDHEN and CDR2 SYDVKM. V shed 3 bases and J shed 4 bases, with 21 bases lying between them. CDR3 bases: TGTGCCAGCAGTTTCGGGGGACAGCATCTTCTGTCAGAGACCCAGTACTTC. It yields the protein CASSFGGQHLLSETQYF.

The V and J genes are TRBV7-8 and TRBJ2-3; the D gene is possibly TRBD2 (5 bases). The V gene lost 2 bases and the J gene lost 5 bases, with 14 bases spanning the gap. The germline V gene encodes CDR1 SGHVS and CDR2 FQNEAQ. The CDR3 spans 15 residues. The CDR3 nucleotides read TGTGCCAGCAGCTTAAATCGGCTAGCTGGAGATACGCAGTATTTT. Its protein product is CASSLNRLAGDTQYF.

The chain links TRBV6-1 to TRBJ2-3; 8 nucleotides align to TRBD1. V shed 6 bases and J 2 bases; nucleotides not matched to a gene: 7. This CDR3 comprises 15 residues. In germline, CDR1 is MNHNS, CDR2 SASEGT. DNA of the CDR3: TGTGCCAGCAGGAGGGACAGGCGACCCACAGATACGCAGTATTTT. It codes for CASRRDRRPTDTQYF.

This clonotype has more than one count but fewer than ten. This chain links TRBV7-2 with TRBJ2-2; D assignment may be TRBD1 or TRBD2 (5 bases each). Germline-derived CDR1 and CDR2 are SGHTA and FQGNSA. V lost 2 bases, J lost 5 bases, and 9 bases lay in between. CDR3 size: 14 residues. CDR3 coding DNA: TGTGCCAGCAGCTTATCAGGGAGAACCGGGGAGCTGTTTTTT. Its translation: CASSLSGRTGELFF.

This clonotype was seen a handful of times. The V gene is TRBV27, the J gene TRBJ2-1; tentatively, D is TRBD1 or TRBD2 (5 bases each). This CDR3 comprises 14 residues. Trimming removed 5 bases at V and 10 bases at J, with 18 bases between. Germline V gene sequence: CDR1 MNHEY, CDR2 SMNVEV (reference sequence). CDR3 coding DNA: TGTGCCAGCAGTACGACGGGACGGTCCGGGGAGCAGTTCTTC. As protein: CASSTTGRSGEQFF.

This chain joins TRBV5-1 and TRBJ2-4; D is ambiguous. V was pared by 0 bases and J by 0 bases, with 10 bases between. Per germline, CDR1 SGHRS and CDR2 YFSETQ. The CDR3 runs to 16 residues. This CDR3 reads CASSLGAEVAKNIQYF. Written as DNA, the CDR3 is TGCGCCAGCAGCTTGGGGGCAGAGGTAGCCAAAAACATTCAGTACTTC.

A single count supports this clonotype. The V and J genes are TRBV9 and TRBJ1-2; no firm D call. Germline CDR1 reads SGDLS; CDR2 reads YYNGEE. V was pared by 0 bases and J by 1 base, with 10 bases between. CDR3 length: 15 residues. The CDR3 region is CASSVATKLNYGYTF. CDR3 sequence (DNA): TGTGCCAGCAGCGTAGCCACGAAACTTAACTATGGCTACACCTTC.

This clonotype was observed a few times. This rearrangement joins TRBV5-1 to TRBJ2-1; 7 bases align to TRBD2. V shed 6 bases, J shed 6 bases, and the junction held 9 bases outside the gene matches. The CDR3 is 14 amino acids. Germline assignment: CDR1 SGHRS and CDR2 YFSETQ. The CDR3 protein is CASKDTGGFNEQFF. CDR3 bases: TGCGCCAGCAAAGATACGGGGGGATTCAATGAGCAGTTCTTC.

This clonotype was seen repeatedly, ten times or more. This chain joins TRBV6-1 and TRBJ2-6; a possible D gene is TRBD1 (6 bases). Trimming shortened V by 5 bases and J by 13 bases, and 18 bases separated the two germline ends. This CDR3 region has 14 residues. Germline values: CDR1 MNHNS, CDR2 SASEGT. In nucleotides, the CDR3 is TGTGCCAGCAGTACTACAACAGGGAAAGGGGTCCTGACTTTC. Amino acids: CASSTTTGKGVLTF.

The sample holds a few counts of this clonotype. The chain joins TRBV4-3 to TRBJ1-3; the D is unclear. V lost 0 bases to trimming and J lost 0 bases, with 6 bases between them. The length of the CDR3 is 15 residues. CDR1 and CDR2 from the germline V gene are LGHNA and YSLEER. The CDR3 DNA reads TGCGCCAGCAGCCAAGAACCAGACTCTGGAAACACCATATATTTT. The encoded protein is CASSQEPDSGNTIYF.

CDR3 protein: CSAEGSSTDTQYF. CDR3 bases: TGCAGTGCCGAAGGTAGCAGCACAGATACGCAGTATTTT. The chain joins TRBV20-1 to TRBJ2-3; unclear D gene. V was cut by 6 bases and J by 0 bases, with 10 bases left in between. The CDR3 loop spans 13 amino acids. The germline V gene has CDR1 DFQATT and CDR2 SNEGSKA (reference sequence).

This clonotype was counted a few times. The genes are TRBV2 and TRBJ2-7, with D possibly being TRBD1 (6 bases). Trimming left V 5 bases short and J 6 bases short, with 11 bases between. The germline gives CDR1 SNHLY, CDR2 FYNNEI. The CDR3 sequence is 12 residues long. CDR3 nucleotides: TGTGCCAGCAGTAAGGACAGCCCCGAGCAGTACTTC. It yields the protein CASSKDSPEQYF.

With regard to this clonotype: Given a much more abundant clone one base away, this may be a read error. This chain uses TRBV29-1 with TRBJ2-5, with 9 bases fitting TRBD1. Germline assignment: CDR1 SQVTM and CDR2 ANQGSEA. The CDR3 runs to 16 residues. Trimming removed 2 bases from V and 2 bases from J; junction bases left unmatched: 9. CDR3 residues: CSVEHTGTGWQETQYF. CDR3 in DNA: TGCAGCGTTGAACATACCGGGACAGGGTGGCAAGAGACCCAGTACTTC.

This clonotype appeared a few times. The junction differs from germline at one of its ends, possibly a read error. The rearrangement joins TRBV6-2 or TRBV6-3 to TRBJ2-7; D perhaps matches TRBD2 (6 bases). This CDR3 has 16 amino acids. Germline CDR1 is MNHEY and CDR2 is SVGEGT. CDR3 sequence: CASSYTQLAAVYGQYF. The CDR3 coding sequence is TGTGCCAGCAGTTACACCCAACTAGCTGCGGTCTACGGGCAGTACTTC.

This clonotype was detected ten times or more. The V call is TRBV10-3, the J call TRBJ2-5; D call uncertain. The CDR3 is made up of 13 amino acids. V lost 1 base and J lost 11, with 14 bases in between. Germline V gene data show CDR1 as ENHRY and CDR2 as SYGVKD. In DNA form, the CDR3 reads TGTGCCATCAGTGAGTGGATATACAATGAGCAGTACTTC. This gives the protein CAISEWIYNEQYF.

In this sample, this clonotype turned up a few times. The rearrangement links TRBV6-5 to TRBJ2-6; tentatively, D is TRBD1 or TRBD2 (6 bases each). The CDR3 is 15 residues long. The V end lost 6 bases, the J end lost 5 bases, and 14 bases lay between the germline ends. Germline lookup yields CDR1 MNHEY and CDR2 SVGAGI. The DNA for the CDR3 is TGTGCCAGCAGCGAACACAGGGACTGGGCCAACGTCCTGACTTTC. Amino acids: CASSEHRDWANVLTF.